This entry is about one TCR beta chain. Its antigen is undetermined. Germline V gene sequence: CDR1 PRHDT, CDR2 FYEKMQ (reference sequence). V gave up 6 bases and J gave up 13 bases, with 25 bases separating them. This CDR3 has 16 residues. The data belong to a study of Tregs in tolerant kidney transplant recipients. This table comes from immunoSEQ multiplex PCR, and its TCRdb copy is limited to in-frame clones, with some not included. The sample records about 77,000 clones, more than 95% being singletons. General study points: Changing PCR primers prevented nucleotide comparison between some patients' samples. Biological reproducibility was not directly addressed, but technical replication error appeared minimal.

The origin of this receptor is a human donor who received a combined kidney and bone marrow transplant. The rearrangement uses TRBV13 and TRBJ1-6, with D tentatively TRBD1 (5 bases). The sample here was CD4+ T cells from blood, taken before the transplant. The DNA of the CDR3 is TGTGCCAGCAGGATCGCGTCAGGGAATCTAATTCAGCCCCTCCACTTT. Translating gives CASRIASGNLIQPLHF.